This TCR beta chain was sequenced for a study of blood T cells in healthy people across ages. There were healthy Caucasian individuals from Russia, aged about 6 to 100, serving as donors. V lost 4 bases and J lost 6, with 7 bases in between. This CDR3 is built from 11 residues. This clonotype was counted only a few times. Its antigen remains unidentified. The use of a sample-barcoded 5' primer and a J-beta primer mix characterized a second PCR of about 7 to 12 cycles. TCRdb ran MiXCR on the 5' RACE reads and lists one entry per CDR3 protein. The table has 700,000 to 850,000 distinct CDR3 sequences, 30% to 45% seen once. Study-wide results and caveats: Relative to aged donors, long-lived donors carried more naive CD4+ cells and displayed higher diversity. PBMCs that were unsorted prevented a conclusive naive versus antigen-experienced comparison.

This chain links TRBV12-3 or TRBV12-4 with TRBJ2-7; no clear D. Specimen: blood. The receptor comes from a man between 18 and 35 years old in good health. The CDR3 nucleotides are TGTGCCAGCAGTTCCTACCCCGAGCAGTACTTC. This codes for CASSSYPEQYF.